The 23 T cell receptor beta chains given below trace back to one sample, sequenced in a study of T cells in Graves' hyperthyroidism and ophthalmopathy. Authors of the study amplified TCR beta CDR3 regions from RNA transcripts. Primed by the HTBI set, a first-round RT-PCR was run on the TCR CDR3. One entry per CDR3 protein, called by TCRdb with MiXCR from the multiplex PCR reads. The sample records 550,000 to 850,000 distinct CDR3 sequences, around 20% being singletons. The sequenced sample was blood. These receptors originate from a woman aged 50 to 65 with Graves' hyperthyroidism that later progressed to Graves' ophthalmopathy.

This clonotype was picked up a small number of times. The chain couples TRBV16 to TRBJ1-2; 8 positions agree with TRBD1. Germline values: CDR1 KGHSY, CDR2 FQNENV. Unmatched junction bases numbered 11, after V lost 4 bases and J lost 10 bases. The CDR3 loop spans 14 amino acids. DNA for the CDR3: TGTGCCAGCAGCCCGGGAGGGACAGGCGAGGACTACACCTTC. This encodes CASSPGGTGEDYTF.

The sample holds many counts of this clonotype. This rearrangement joins TRBV20-1 to TRBJ2-7; no clear D. Trimming removed 1 base from V and 0 bases from J, with 7 bases in between. The germline CDR1 and CDR2 sequences are DFQATT and SNEGSKA (reference sequence). The CDR3 is 13 residues long. The CDR3 DNA reads TGCAGTGCTAGAGGTCGGAGCTCCTACGAGCAGTACTTC. Amino acids: CSARGRSSYEQYF.

V usage is TRBV5-1 and J usage is TRBJ2-5, with D possibly TRBD1 on 6 matching bases. V lost 6 bases to trimming and J lost 3 bases, with 15 bases between them. The germline V gene encodes CDR1 SGHRS and CDR2 YFSETQ. CDR3 size: 14 residues. This CDR3 is CASTTQGIEETQYF. In DNA form, the CDR3 reads TGCGCCAGCACGACGCAGGGGATTGAAGAGACCCAGTACTTC.

This clonotype came up a few times. The genes are TRBV19 and TRBJ2-1; TRBD1 matches at 10 bases. This CDR3 is built from 15 residues. After removal of 8 bases from V and 3 bases from J, the junction contained 7 bases not matched to a gene. CDR1 is LNHDA and CDR2 is SQIVND in the germline V gene (reference sequence). CDR3 loop: CASVPGTGVYNEQFF. The DNA for the CDR3 is TGTGCCAGTGTCCCCGGGACAGGGGTCTACAATGAGCAGTTCTTC.

This clonotype was seen many times. The V and J genes are TRBV27 and TRBJ2-1; TRBD1 matches 10 bases. The CDR3 is made up of 17 amino acids. V dropped 2 bases and J dropped 0; count of bases not matched to a gene: 4. Germline loops: CDR1 MNHEY, CDR2 SMNVEV (reference sequence). The CDR3 nucleotides read TGTGCCAGCAGTTTAGGGACAGGGGTGAGCTCCTACAATGAGCAGTTCTTC. It is translated as CASSLGTGVSSYNEQFF.

This clonotype was counted only a few times. The chain combines TRBV3-1 with TRBJ2-5, with a weak D call TRBD2 (8 bases). The germline gives CDR1 LGHDT, CDR2 YNNKEL (reference sequence). CDR3 length equals 14 residues. The germline V and J ends were trimmed by 6 bases and 5 bases, with 16 bases remaining between them. The CDR3 sequence is CASSRRGGQETQYF. CDR3 nucleotide sequence: TGTGCCAGCAGTAGACGGGGGGGACAGGAGACCCAGTACTTC.

This chain uses TRBV10-3 with TRBJ2-2; unclear D gene. This CDR3 region has 14 residues. The V gene lost 1 base and the J gene lost 6 bases, with 9 bases spanning the gap. Germline CDR1 and CDR2: ENHRY and SYGVKD. The CDR3 loop is CAISELGSPGELFF. The CDR3 DNA reads as TGTGCCATCAGTGAGTTGGGCTCACCCGGGGAGCTGTTTTTT.

The table lists this clonotype with a few counts. The CDR3 sequence: CASSYGGFTEAFF. In nucleotides, the CDR3 is TGTGCCAGCAGTTACGGGGGCTTTACTGAAGCTTTCTTT. This chain connects TRBV6-5 to TRBJ1-1, with TRBD1 as a possible D gene (6 bases). V was cut by 2 bases and J by 5 bases, with 9 bases left in between. Germline V CDR1 and CDR2: MNHEY, SVGAGI. This CDR3 is built from 13 residues.

This clonotype was seen more than once but under ten times. This rearrangement joins TRBV7-6 to TRBJ2-1; maybe TRBD2 (5 bases). V was cut by 6 bases and J by 0 bases, with 9 bases left in between. The germline V gene encodes CDR1 SGHVS and CDR2 FNYEAQ. This CDR3 region has 14 residues. DNA for the CDR3: TGTGCCAGCAGGGGTGGGAGCTCCTACAATGAGCAGTTCTTC. Translated: CASRGGSSYNEQFF. Filled out from reference TRBV7-6 and TRBJ2-1, the complete variable domain reads GAGVSQSPRYKVTKRGQDVALRCDPISGHVSLYWYRQALGQGPEFLTYFNYEAQQDKSGLPNDRFSAERPEGSISTLTIQRTEQRDSAMYRCASRGGSSYNEQFFGPGTRLTVL.

The chain is built from TRBV27 and TRBJ2-3; D might be TRBD1 (6 bases). Germline values: CDR1 MNHEY, CDR2 SMNVEV (reference sequence). Trimming pared 5 bases from V and 6 bases from J, leaving 21 bases between. The CDR3 extends over 16 amino acids. CDR3 loop: CASSPLGTRGWDTQYF. In nucleotides, the CDR3 is TGTGCCAGCAGTCCCCTAGGGACCAGGGGATGGGATACGCAGTATTTT.

V and J are TRBV7-9 and TRBJ2-1, with D possibly being TRBD2 (6 bases). V lost 7 bases and J lost 1, with 14 bases in between. Germline V gene data show CDR1 as SEHNR and CDR2 as FQNEAQ (reference sequence). This CDR3 comprises 15 residues. The CDR3 bases are TGTGCCAGCATCGCTACGGGGGAATCCTACAATGAGCAGTTCTTC. It encodes CASIATGESYNEQFF.

This clonotype was seen more than once but under ten times. The V call is TRBV12-3 or TRBV12-4, the J call TRBJ1-2; D may be TRBD1 (5 bases). This CDR3 contains 14 residues. Trimming stripped 4 bases from V and 7 bases from J, with 16 bases between. For the CDR3, the DNA is TGTGCCAGCAGTTACGGGGCGGTGACGGCTGGCTACACCTTC. Its protein is CASSYGAVTAGYTF.

This clonotype was observed a few times. This rearrangement joins TRBV6-2 or TRBV6-3 to TRBJ2-5, with D perhaps TRBD2 (5 bases). V lost 5 bases and J 2 bases, leaving 15 bases between the germline ends. Looked up from germline, CDR1 is MNHEY and CDR2 is SVGEGT. The CDR3 contains 15 residues. The CDR3 DNA sequence: TGTGCCAGCAGTCCCGTGTCGGGGTATCAAGAGACCCAGTACTTC. This codes for CASSPVSGYQETQYF.

This clonotype turned up a few times. The rearrangement uses TRBV12-3 or TRBV12-4 and TRBJ1-1, with D unclear. The CDR3 has 17 residues. V was shortened by 0 bases and J by 1 base, with 15 bases between the two germline ends. The CDR3 sequence is CASSLAARRSSNTEAFF. The CDR3 nucleotides read TGTGCCAGCAGTTTAGCAGCTAGGAGGTCCTCGAACACTGAAGCTTTCTTT.

The V and J genes are TRBV6-2 or TRBV6-3 and TRBJ1-2, with TRBD1 as a possible D gene (6 bases). V shed 11 bases and J shed 0 bases, with 10 bases lying between them. Germline-derived CDR1 and CDR2 are MNHEY and SVGEGT. This CDR3 has 12 amino acids. The CDR3: CALQGTNYGYTF. CDR3 sequence (DNA): TGTGCCTTACAGGGAACTAACTATGGCTACACCTTC.

The chain employs TRBV2 and TRBJ2-7, with 8 bases that match TRBD2. In germline, CDR1 is SNHLY, CDR2 FYNNEI. V gave up 6 bases and J gave up 0 bases; unmatched junction bases: 1. This CDR3 has 13 residues. DNA for the CDR3: TGTGCCAGCAGAGCGGGGGTCTCCTACGAGCAGTACTTC. This translates into CASRAGVSYEQYF.

The chain carries TRBV25-1 and TRBJ2-5; either TRBD1 or TRBD2 may supply D (5 bases each). Germline V CDR1 and CDR2: MGHDK, SYGVNS. This CDR3 has 15 amino acids. V was cut by 3 bases and J by 2 bases, with 13 bases left in between. This chain's CDR3 is CASSDGRDEQETQYF. For the CDR3, the DNA is TGTGCCAGCAGTGATGGCAGGGACGAGCAAGAGACCCAGTACTTC. Full variable domain (missing parts from reference TRBV25-1 and TRBJ2-5): EADIYQTPRYLVIGTGKKITLECSQTMGHDKMYWYQQDPGMELHLIHYSYGVNSTEKGDLSSESTVSRIRTEHFPLTLESARPSHTSQYLCASSDGRDEQETQYFGPGTRLLVL.

CDR3 nucleotide sequence: TGTGCCAGCAGCCTCGGGACGCAGGCCGTAGAGACCCAGTACTTC. This gives the protein CASSLGTQAVETQYF. This chain joins TRBV12-3 or TRBV12-4 and TRBJ2-5; the D gene could be TRBD1 or TRBD2 (5 bases each). The CDR3 sequence is 15 residues long. V lost 6 bases to trimming and J lost 4 bases, with 18 bases between them.

CDR3 DNA: TGTGCCAGCAGTGAAGTTTTGACAGGGGGCCAATATAATTCACCCCTCCACTTT. This translates into CASSEVLTGGQYNSPLHF. This chain links TRBV6-1 with TRBJ1-6; 10 bases map to TRBD1. After removal of 1 base from V and 4 bases from J, the junction contained 7 bases not matched to a gene. CDR1 and CDR2 (germline): MNHNS, SASEGT. The CDR3 has 18 amino acids.

This clonotype has only a few counts. The chain couples TRBV10-3 to TRBJ1-1; D gene uncertain. The V and J ends lost 3 bases and 1 base respectively, with 6 bases between them. The CDR3 totals 13 residues. Germline lookup yields CDR1 ENHRY and CDR2 SYGVKD. CDR3 loop: CAISEPGNTEAFF. In DNA form, the CDR3 reads TGTGCCATCAGTGAACCGGGGAACACTGAAGCTTTCTTT.

This clonotype was counted only a few times. The chain carries TRBV6-2 or TRBV6-3 and TRBJ1-5; D might be TRBD1 (6 bases). The germline CDR1 and CDR2 sequences are MNHEY and SVGEGT. The CDR3 has 14 residues. Trimming removed 6 bases at V and 5 bases at J, with 14 bases between. CDR3 nucleotides: TGTGCCAGCAGAAAACAGGGTATCCATCAGCCCCAGCATTTT. The encoded protein is CASRKQGIHQPQHF.

This clonotype was recorded at least ten times. The rearrangement uses TRBV3-1 and TRBJ1-6, with TRBD1 matching 11 bases. Germline loops: CDR1 LGHDT, CDR2 YNNKEL (reference sequence). V trimming: 3 bases; J trimming: 10 bases; junction bases outside the gene matches: 2. The length of the CDR3 is 14 residues. The CDR3, as DNA: TGTGCCAGCAGCCAGGGACAGGGGGAATCACCCCTCCACTTT. This translates into CASSQGQGESPLHF.

V and J are TRBV29-1 and TRBJ1-1; TRBD1 is a possible D gene (6 bases). CDR1 is SQVTM, CDR2 ANQGSEA, per germline. V was clipped by 5 bases and J by 5 bases, with 15 bases between them. The CDR3 extends over 13 amino acids. The CDR3 DNA reads as TGCAGCGTTCATCTAGGGGGGCGAACTGAAGCTTTCTTT. Protein: CSVHLGGRTEAFF.